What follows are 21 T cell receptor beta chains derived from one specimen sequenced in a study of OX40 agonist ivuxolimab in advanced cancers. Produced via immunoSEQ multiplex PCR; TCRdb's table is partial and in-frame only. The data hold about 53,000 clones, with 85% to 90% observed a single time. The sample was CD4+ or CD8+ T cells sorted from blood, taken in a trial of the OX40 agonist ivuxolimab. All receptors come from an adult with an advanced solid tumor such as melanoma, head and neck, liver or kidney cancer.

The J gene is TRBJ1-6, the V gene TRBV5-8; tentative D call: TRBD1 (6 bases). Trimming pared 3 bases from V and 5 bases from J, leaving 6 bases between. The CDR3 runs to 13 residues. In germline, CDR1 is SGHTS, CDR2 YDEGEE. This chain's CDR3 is CASSYRDNSPLHF. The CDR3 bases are TGTGCCAGCAGCTACAGGGATAATTCACCCCTCCACTTT.

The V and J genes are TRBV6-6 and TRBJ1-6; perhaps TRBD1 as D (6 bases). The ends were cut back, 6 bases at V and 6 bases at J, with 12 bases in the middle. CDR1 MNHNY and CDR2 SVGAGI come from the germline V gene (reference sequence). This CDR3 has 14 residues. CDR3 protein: CASSVTGINSPLHF. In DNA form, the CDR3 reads TGTGCCAGCAGCGTAACAGGGATTAATTCACCCCTCCACTTT.

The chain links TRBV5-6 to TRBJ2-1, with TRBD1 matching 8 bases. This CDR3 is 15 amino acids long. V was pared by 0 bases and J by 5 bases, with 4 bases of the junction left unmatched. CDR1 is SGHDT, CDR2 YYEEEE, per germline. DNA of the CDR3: TGTGCCAGCAGCTTGGTTGGGACAGGTCACAATGAGCAGTTCTTC. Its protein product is CASSLVGTGHNEQFF.

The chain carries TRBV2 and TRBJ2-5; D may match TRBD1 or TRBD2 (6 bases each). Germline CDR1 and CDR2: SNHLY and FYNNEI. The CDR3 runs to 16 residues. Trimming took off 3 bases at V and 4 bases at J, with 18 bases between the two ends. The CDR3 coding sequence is TGTGCCAGCAGTGATGGTTTAGGGGGGAAGAGAGAGACCCAGTACTTC. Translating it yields CASSDGLGGKRETQYF.

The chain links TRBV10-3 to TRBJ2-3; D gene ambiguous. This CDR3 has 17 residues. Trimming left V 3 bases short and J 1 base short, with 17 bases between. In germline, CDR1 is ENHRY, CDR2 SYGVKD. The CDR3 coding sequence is TGTGCCATCAGTGATGGTCCAGGAACAACCGGCACAGATACGCAGTATTTT. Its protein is CAISDGPGTTGTDTQYF.

The CDR3: CASSIVGSSETQYF. CDR3 sequence (DNA): TGTGCCAGTAGTATAGTGGGGTCTTCGGAGACCCAGTACTTC. The chain has TRBV19 and TRBJ2-5; D is uncertain. V was cut by 1 base and J by 5 bases, with 11 bases left in between. Germline V lookup: CDR1 LNHDA, CDR2 SQIVND (reference sequence). The CDR3 length is 14 residues.

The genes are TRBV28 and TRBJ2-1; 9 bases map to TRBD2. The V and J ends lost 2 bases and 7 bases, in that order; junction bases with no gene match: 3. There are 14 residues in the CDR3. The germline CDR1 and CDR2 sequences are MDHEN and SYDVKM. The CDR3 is CASSLLAGLNEQFF. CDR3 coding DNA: TGTGCCAGCAGTTTACTAGCGGGGCTGAATGAGCAGTTCTTC.

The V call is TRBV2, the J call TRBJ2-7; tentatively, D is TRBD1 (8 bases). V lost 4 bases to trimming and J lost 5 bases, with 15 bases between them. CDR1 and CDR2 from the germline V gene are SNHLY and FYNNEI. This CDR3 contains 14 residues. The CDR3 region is CASSVDRGGDEQYF. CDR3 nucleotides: TGTGCCAGCAGTGTCGACAGGGGAGGGGACGAGCAGTACTTC.

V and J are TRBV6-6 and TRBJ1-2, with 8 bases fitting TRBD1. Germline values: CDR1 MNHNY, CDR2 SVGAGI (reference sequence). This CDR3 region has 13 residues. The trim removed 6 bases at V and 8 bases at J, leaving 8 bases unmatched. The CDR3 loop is CASRERTGLGYTF. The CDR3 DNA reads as TGTGCCAGCAGAGAAAGGACAGGGCTGGGCTACACCTTC.

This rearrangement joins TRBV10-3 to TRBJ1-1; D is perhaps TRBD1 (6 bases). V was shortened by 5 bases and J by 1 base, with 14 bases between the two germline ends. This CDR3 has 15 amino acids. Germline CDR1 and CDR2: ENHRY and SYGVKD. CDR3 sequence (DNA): TGTGCCATCAGTAAATCAGGGGCTGGGAACACTGAAGCTTTCTTT. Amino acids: CAISKSGAGNTEAFF.

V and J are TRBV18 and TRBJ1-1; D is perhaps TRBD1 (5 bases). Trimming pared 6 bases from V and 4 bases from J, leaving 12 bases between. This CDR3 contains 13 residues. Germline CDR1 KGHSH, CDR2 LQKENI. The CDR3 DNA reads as TGTGCCAGCTCGGGAGGGGAAGTCACTGAAGCTTTCTTT. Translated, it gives CASSGGEVTEAFF.

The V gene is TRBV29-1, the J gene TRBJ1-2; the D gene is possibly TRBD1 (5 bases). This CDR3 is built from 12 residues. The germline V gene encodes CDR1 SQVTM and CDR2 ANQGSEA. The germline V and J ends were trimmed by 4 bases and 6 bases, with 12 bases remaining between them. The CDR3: CSVGDGGNGYTF. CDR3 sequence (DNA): TGCAGCGTTGGGGACGGAGGGAATGGCTACACCTTC.

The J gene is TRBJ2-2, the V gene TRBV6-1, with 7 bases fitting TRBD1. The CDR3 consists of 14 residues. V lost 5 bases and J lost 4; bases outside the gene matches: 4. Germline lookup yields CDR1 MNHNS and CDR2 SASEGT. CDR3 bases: TGTGCCAGCAGTCCACAGGGGAGCACCGGGGAGCTGTTTTTT. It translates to CASSPQGSTGELFF.

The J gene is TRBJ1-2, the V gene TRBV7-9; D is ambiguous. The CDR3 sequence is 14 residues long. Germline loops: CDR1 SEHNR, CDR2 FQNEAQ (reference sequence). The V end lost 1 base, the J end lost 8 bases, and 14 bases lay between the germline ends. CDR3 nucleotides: TGTGCCAGCAGCTTAGAAGTGGCGTCGGGAGGCTACACCTTC. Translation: CASSLEVASGGYTF.

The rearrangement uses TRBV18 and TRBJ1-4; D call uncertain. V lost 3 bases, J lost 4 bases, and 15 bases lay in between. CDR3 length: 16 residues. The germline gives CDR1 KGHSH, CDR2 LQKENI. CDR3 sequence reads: CASSPYGPAFNEKLFF. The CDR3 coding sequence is TGTGCCAGCTCACCCTATGGACCGGCCTTTAATGAAAAACTGTTTTTT.

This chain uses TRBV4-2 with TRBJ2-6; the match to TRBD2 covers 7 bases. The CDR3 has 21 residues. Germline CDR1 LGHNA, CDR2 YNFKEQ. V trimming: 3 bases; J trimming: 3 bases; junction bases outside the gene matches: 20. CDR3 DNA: TGTGCCAGCAGCCAGACCAGCGGGGTGTTGATCCCTGCTGGTGGGGCCAACGTCCTGACTTTC. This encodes CASSQTSGVLIPAGGANVLTF.

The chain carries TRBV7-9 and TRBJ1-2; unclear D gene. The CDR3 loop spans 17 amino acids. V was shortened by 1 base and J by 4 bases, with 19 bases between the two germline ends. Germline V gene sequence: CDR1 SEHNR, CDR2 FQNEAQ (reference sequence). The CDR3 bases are TGTGCCAGCAGCTTAGGAGTGTCAGGAGCCCGTTTCTATGGCTACACCTTC. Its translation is CASSLGVSGARFYGYTF.

CDR3 sequence reads: CASSLGLAGGGTGELFF. The CDR3 DNA sequence: TGTGCCAGCAGCTTAGGACTAGCGGGGGGTGGCACCGGGGAGCTGTTTTTT. The chain recombines TRBV7-2 with TRBJ2-2; 13 nucleotides agree with TRBD2. The CDR3 is 17 amino acids. CDR1 and CDR2 from the germline V gene are SGHTA and FQGNSA. With V trimmed by 1 base and J by 4 bases, 3 bases remained unmatched.

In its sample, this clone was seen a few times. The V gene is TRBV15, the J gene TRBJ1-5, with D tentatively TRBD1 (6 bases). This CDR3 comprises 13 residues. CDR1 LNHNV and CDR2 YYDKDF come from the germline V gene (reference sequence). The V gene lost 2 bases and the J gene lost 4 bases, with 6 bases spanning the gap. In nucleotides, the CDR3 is TGTGCCACCAGCAGACAGGGGAATCAGCCCCAGCATTTT. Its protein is CATSRQGNQPQHF.

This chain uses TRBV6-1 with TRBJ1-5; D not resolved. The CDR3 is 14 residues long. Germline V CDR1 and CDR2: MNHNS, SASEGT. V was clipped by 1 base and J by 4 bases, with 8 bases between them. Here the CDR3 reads CASSEESPNQPQHF. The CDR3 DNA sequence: TGTGCCAGCAGTGAAGAGAGCCCAAATCAGCCCCAGCATTTT.

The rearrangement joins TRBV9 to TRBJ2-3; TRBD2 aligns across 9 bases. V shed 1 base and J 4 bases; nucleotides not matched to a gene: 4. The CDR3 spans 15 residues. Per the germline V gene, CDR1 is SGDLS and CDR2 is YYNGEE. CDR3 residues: CASSVLAGEADTQYF. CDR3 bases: TGTGCCAGCAGCGTATTAGCGGGGGAAGCAGATACGCAGTATTTT.